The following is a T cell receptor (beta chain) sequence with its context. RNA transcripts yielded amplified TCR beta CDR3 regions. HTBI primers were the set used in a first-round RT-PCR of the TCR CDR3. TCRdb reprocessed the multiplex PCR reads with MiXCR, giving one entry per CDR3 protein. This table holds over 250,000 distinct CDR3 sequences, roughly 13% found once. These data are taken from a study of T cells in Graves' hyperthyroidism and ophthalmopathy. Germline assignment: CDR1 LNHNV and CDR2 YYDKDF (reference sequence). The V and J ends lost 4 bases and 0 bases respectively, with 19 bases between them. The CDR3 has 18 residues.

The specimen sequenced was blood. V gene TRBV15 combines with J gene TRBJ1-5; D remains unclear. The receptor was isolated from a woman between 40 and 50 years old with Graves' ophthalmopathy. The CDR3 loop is CATSKDFRGSYSNQPQHF. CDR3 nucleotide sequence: TGTGCCACCAGCAAAGATTTCAGAGGGTCCTATAGCAATCAGCCCCAGCATTTT.